The source of this T cell receptor beta chain is a study of OX40 agonist ivuxolimab in advanced cancers. General study findings and limits: Some of the lowest clonal expansion was seen in partial responders at 0.1-3.0 mg/kg.

The CDR3 has 11 residues. V gave up 4 bases and J gave up 6 bases, with 5 bases separating them. Germline lookup yields CDR1 SGHAT and CDR2 FQNNGV. As concerns this clone: Its target is not known.

TCRdb's table, derived via immunoSEQ multiplex PCR, lists solely in-frame clones and lacks some. The sample consists of tens of thousands of clones, roughly 85% of them appearing once. The source was CD4+ or CD8+ T cells sorted from blood, collected in a trial of the OX40 agonist ivuxolimab. This receptor was identified in an adult with an advanced solid tumor such as melanoma, head and neck, liver or kidney cancer. The V gene is TRBV11-2, the J gene TRBJ2-3; D unresolved. The CDR3 coding sequence is TGTGCCAGCAGCTCGCGCGATACGCAGTATTTT. Amino acids: CASSSRDTQYF.